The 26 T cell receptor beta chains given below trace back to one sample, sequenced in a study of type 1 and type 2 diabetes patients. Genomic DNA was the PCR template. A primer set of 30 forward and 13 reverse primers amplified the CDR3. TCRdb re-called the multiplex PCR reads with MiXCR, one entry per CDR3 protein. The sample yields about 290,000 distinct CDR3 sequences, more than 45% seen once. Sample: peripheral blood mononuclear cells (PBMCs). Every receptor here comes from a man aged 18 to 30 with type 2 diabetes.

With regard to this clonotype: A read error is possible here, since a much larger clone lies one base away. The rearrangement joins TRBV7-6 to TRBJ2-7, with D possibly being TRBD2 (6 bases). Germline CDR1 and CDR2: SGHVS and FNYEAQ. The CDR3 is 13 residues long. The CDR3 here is CASSLASGYEPYF. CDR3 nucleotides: TGTGCCAGCAGCTTAGCTAGCGGCTACGAGCCGTACTTC.

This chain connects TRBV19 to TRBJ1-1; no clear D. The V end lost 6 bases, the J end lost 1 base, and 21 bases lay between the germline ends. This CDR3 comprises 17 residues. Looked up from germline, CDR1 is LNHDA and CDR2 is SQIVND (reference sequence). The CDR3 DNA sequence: TGTGCCAGTAGCCCTGTTGTGGGCGCCTCGGAGAACACTGAAGCTTTCTTT. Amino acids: CASSPVVGASENTEAFF.

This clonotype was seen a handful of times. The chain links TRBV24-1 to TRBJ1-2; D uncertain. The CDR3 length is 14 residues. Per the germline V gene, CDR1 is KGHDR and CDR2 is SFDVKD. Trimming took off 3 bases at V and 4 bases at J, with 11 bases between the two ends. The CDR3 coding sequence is TGTGCCACCAGTGATCCTACCGAACTCTATGGCTACACCTTC. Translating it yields CATSDPTELYGYTF.

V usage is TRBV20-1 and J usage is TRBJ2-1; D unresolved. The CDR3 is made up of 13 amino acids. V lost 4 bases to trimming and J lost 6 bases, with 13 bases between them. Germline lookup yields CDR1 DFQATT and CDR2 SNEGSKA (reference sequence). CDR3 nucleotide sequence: TGCAGTGCTACAGCACTATTACCCAATGAGCAGTTCTTC. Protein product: CSATALLPNEQFF.

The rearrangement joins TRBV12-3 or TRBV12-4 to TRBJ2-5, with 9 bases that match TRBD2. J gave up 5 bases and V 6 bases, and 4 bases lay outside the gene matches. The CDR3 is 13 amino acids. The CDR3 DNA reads TGTGCCAGCAGCCCTAGCGGGGCTGAGACCCAGTACTTC. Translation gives CASSPSGAETQYF.

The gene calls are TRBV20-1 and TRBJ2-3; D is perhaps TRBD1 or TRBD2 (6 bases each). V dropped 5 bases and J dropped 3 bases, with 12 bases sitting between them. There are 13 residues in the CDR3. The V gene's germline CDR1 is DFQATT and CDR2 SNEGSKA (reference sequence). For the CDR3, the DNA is TGCAGTGCTGACGAAGGGGGGACAGATACGCAGTATTTT. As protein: CSADEGGTDTQYF.

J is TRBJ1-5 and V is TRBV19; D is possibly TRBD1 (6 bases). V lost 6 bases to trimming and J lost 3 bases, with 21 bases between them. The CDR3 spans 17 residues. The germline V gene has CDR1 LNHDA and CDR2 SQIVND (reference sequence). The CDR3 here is CASSHSIRQGYNQPQHF. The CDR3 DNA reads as TGTGCCAGTAGCCACTCAATAAGGCAGGGGTACAATCAGCCCCAGCATTTT.

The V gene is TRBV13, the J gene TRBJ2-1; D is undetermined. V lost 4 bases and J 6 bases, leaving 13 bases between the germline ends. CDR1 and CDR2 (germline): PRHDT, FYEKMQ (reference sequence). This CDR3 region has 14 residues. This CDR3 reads CASSYDMSSNEQFF. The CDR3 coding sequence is TGTGCCAGCAGCTATGACATGAGCTCCAATGAGCAGTTCTTC. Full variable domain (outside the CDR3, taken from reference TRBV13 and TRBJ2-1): AAGVIQSPRHLIKEKRETATLKCYPIPRHDTVYWYQQGPGQDPQFLISFYEKMQSDKGSIPDRFSAQQFSDYHSELNMSSLELGDSALYFCASSYDMSSNEQFFGPGTRLTVL.

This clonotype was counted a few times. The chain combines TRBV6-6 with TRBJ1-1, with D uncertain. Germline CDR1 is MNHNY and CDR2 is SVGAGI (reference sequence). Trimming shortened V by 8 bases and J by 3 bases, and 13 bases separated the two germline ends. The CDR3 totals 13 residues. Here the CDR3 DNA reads TGTGCCAGCCTGGGGTGGGAGGACACTGAAGCTTTCTTT. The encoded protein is CASLGWEDTEAFF.

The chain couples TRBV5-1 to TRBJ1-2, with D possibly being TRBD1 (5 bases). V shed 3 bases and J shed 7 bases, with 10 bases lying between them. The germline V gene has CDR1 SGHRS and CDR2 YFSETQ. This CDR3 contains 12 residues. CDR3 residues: CASSWGGGGYTF. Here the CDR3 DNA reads TGCGCCAGCAGCTGGGGGGGAGGTGGCTACACCTTC.

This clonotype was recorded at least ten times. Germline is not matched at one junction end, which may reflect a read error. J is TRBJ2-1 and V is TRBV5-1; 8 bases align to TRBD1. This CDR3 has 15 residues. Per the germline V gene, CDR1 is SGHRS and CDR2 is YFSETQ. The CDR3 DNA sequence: TGTGCCAGCAGCCTTGGACAGGGCTCCTACAATGAGCAGTTCTTC. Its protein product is CASSLGQGSYNEQFF.

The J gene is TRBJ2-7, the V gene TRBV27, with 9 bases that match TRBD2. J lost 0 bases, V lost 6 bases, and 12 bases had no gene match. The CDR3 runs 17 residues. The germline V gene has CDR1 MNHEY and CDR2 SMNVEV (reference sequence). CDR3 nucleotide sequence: TGTGCCAGCAGAAGTAAGGCGGGGGGGGAGTTCTCCTACGAGCAGTACTTC. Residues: CASRSKAGGEFSYEQYF.

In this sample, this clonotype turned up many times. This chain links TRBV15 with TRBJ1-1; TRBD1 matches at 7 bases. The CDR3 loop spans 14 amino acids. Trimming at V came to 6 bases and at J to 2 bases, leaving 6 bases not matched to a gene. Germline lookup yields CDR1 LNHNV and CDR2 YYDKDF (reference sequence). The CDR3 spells CATRLRQGNTEAFF. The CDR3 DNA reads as TGTGCCACCAGACTAAGACAGGGCAACACTGAAGCTTTCTTT.

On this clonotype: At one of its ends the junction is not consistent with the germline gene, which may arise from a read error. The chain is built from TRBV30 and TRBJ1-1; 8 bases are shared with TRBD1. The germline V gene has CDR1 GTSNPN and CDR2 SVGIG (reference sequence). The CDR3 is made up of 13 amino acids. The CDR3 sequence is CACGQGGSPEASF. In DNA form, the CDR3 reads TGTGCCTGCGGACAGGGTGGGAGTCCTGAAGCTTCCTTT.

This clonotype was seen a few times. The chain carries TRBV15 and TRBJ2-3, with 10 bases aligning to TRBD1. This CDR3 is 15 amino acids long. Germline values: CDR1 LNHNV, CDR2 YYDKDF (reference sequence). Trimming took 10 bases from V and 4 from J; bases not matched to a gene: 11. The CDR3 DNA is TGTGCCAGGGGACAGGGGATCTCGCGCGCAGATACGCAGTATTTT. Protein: CARGQGISRADTQYF.

In DNA form, the CDR3 reads TGTGCCAGCAGTTACGGACAGCCCAGGACCTACGAGCAGTACTTC. It specifies CASSYGQPRTYEQYF. The rearrangement joins TRBV14 to TRBJ2-7; D might be TRBD1 (6 bases). The length of the CDR3 is 15 residues. Germline CDR1 SGHDN, CDR2 FVKESK. V shed 6 bases and J shed 2 bases, with 17 bases lying between them.

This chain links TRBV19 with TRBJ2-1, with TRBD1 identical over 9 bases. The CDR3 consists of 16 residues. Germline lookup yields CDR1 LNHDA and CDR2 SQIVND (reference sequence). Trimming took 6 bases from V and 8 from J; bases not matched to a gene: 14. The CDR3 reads CASSLPGQGAYDEQFF. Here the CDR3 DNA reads TGTGCCAGTAGCCTACCGGGACAGGGAGCTTACGATGAGCAGTTCTTC.

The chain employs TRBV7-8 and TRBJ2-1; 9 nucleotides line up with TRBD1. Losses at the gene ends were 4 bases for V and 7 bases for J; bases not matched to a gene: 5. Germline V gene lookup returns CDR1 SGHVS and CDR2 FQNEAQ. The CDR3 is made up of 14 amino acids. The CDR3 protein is CASSSGTGTNEQFF. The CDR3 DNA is TGTGCCAGCAGCTCTGGGACAGGGACAAATGAGCAGTTCTTC.

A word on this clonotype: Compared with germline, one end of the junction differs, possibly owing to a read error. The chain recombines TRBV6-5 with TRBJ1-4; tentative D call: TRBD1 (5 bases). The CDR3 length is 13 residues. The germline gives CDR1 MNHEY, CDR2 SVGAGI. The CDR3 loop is CASRNEGNEKPFF. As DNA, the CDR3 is TGTGCCAGCAGGAATGAGGGGAATGAAAAACCGTTTTTT.

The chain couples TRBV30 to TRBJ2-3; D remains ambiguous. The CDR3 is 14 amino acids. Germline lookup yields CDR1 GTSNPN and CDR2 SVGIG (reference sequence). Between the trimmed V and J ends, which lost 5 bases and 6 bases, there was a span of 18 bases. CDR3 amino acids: CAWSVPPIGDTQYF. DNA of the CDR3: TGTGCCTGGTCCGTACCACCTATAGGGGATACGCAGTATTTT.

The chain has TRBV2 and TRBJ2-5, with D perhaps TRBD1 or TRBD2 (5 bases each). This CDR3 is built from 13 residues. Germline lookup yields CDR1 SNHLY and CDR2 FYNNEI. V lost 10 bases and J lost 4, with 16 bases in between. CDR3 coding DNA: TGTGCCATCAGCGGTGGGGCGGCAGAGACCCAGTACTTC. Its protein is CAISGGAAETQYF.

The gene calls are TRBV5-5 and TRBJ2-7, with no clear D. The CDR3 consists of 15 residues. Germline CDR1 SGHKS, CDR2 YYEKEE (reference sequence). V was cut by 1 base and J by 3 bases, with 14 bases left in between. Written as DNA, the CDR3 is TGTGCCAGCAGCTTGTCAGGTGTCACTCGCTACGAGCAGTACTTC. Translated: CASSLSGVTRYEQYF.

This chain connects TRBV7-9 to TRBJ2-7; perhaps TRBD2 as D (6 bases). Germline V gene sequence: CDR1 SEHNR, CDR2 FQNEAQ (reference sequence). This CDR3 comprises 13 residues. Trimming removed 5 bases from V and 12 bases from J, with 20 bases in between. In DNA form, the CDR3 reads TGTGCCAGCAGCGGCCGGGAAGGCGGGATCTTGTACTTC. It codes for CASSGREGGILYF.

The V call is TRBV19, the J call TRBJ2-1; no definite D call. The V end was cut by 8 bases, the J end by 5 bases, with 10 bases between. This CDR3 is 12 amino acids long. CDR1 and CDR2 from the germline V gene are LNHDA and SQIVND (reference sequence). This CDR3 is CASLGWNNEQFF. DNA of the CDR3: TGTGCCAGTCTCGGCTGGAACAATGAGCAGTTCTTC.

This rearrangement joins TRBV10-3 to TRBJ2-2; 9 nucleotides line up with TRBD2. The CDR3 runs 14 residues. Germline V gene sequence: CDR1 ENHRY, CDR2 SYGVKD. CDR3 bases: TGTGTCACCCTTAGCGGGAGTGGCGGCGGGGAGCTGTTTTTT. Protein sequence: CVTLSGSGGGELFF.

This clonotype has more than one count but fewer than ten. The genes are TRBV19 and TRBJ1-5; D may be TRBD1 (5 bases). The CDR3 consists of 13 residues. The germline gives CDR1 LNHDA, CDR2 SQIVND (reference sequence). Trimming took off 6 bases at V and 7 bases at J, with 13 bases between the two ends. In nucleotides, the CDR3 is TGTGCCAGTAGAAAGACAGTTCTACAGCCCCAGCATTTT. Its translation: CASRKTVLQPQHF. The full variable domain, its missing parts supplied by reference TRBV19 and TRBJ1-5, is DGGITQSPKYLFRKEGQNVTLSCEQNLNHDAMYWYRQDPGQGLRLIYYSQIVNDFQKGDIAEGYSVSREKKESFPLTVTSAQKNPTAFYLCASRKTVLQPQHFGDGTRLSIL.